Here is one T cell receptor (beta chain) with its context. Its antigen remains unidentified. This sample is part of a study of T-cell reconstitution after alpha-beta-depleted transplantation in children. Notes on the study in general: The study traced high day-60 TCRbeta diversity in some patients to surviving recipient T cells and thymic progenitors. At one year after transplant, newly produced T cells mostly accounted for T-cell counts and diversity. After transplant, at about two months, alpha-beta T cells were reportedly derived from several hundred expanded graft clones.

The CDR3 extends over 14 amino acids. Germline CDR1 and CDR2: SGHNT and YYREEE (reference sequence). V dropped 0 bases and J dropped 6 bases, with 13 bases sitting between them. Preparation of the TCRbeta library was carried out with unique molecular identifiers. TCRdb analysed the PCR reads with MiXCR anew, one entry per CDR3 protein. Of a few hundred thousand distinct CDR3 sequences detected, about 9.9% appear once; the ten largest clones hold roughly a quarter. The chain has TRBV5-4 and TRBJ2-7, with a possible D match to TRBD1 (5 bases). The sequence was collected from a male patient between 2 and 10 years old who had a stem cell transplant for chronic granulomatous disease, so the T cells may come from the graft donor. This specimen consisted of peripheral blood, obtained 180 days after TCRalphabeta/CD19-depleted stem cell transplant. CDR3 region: CASSLEGPGREQYF. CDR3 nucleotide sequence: TGTGCCAGCAGCTTGGAGGGTCCAGGGCGCGAGCAGTACTTC.